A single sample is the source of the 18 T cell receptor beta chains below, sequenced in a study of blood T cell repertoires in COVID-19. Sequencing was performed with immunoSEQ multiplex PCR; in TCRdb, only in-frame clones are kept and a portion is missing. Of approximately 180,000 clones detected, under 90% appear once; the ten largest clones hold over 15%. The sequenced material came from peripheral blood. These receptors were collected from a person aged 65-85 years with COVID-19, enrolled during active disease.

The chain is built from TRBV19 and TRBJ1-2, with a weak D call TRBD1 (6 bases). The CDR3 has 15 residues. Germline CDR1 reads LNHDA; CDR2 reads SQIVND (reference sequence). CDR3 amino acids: CATRTARWGLDGYTF. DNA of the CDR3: TGTGCTACAAGGACAGCTCGATGGGGGTTGGATGGCTACACCTTC.

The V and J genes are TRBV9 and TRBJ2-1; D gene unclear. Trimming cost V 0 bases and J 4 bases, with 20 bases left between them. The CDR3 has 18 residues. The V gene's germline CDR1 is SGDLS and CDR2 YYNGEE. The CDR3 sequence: CASSVVGRLEPQYNEQFF. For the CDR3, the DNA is TGTGCCAGCAGCGTAGTCGGCAGACTCGAACCACAATACAATGAGCAGTTCTTC.

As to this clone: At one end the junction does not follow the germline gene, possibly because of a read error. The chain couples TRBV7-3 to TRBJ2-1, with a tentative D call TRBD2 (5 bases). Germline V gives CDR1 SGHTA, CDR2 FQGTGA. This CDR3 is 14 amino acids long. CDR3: CASSLTSGDDEQFF. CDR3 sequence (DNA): TGTGCCAGCAGCCTAACCTCCGGGGATGATGAGCAGTTCTTC.

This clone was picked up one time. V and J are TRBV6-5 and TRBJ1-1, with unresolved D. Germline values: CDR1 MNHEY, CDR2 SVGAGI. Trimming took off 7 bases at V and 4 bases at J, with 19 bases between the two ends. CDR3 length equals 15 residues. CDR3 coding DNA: TGTGCCAGCACTCCCCCCGCGGGGTTGGGCACTGAAGCTTTCTTT. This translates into CASTPPAGLGTEAFF.

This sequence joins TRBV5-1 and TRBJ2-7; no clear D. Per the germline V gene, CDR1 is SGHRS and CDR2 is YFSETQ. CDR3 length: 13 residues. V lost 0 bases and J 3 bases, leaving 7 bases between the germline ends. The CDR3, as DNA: TGCGCCAGCAGCTTGGAGAGCCACTACGAGCAGTACTTC. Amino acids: CASSLESHYEQYF.

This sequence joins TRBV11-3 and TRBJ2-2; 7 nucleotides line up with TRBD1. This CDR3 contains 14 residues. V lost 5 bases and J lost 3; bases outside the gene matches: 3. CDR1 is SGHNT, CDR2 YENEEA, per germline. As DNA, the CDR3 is TGTGCCAGCAGCCGAGGGGGCGACACCGGGGAGCTGTTTTTT. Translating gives CASSRGGDTGELFF. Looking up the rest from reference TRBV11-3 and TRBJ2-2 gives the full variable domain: EAGVVQSPRYKIIEKKQPVAFWCNPISGHNTLYWYLQNLGQGPELLIRYENEEAVDDSQLPKDRFSAERLKGVDSTLKIQPAELGDSAVYLCASSRGGDTGELFFGEGSRLTVL.

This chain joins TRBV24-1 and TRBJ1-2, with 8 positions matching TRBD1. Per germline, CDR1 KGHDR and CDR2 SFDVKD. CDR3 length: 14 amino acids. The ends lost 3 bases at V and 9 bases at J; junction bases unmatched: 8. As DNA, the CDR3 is TGTGCCACCAGTGATAACGGACAGGGACCGCGCTACACCTTC. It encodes CATSDNGQGPRYTF.

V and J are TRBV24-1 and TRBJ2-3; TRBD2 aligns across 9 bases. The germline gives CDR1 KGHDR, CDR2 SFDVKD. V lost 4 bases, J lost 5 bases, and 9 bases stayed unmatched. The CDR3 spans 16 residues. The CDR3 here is CATSEGGGGLLDTQYF. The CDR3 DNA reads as TGTGCCACCAGTGAAGGCGGGGGGGGCCTATTAGATACGCAGTATTTT.

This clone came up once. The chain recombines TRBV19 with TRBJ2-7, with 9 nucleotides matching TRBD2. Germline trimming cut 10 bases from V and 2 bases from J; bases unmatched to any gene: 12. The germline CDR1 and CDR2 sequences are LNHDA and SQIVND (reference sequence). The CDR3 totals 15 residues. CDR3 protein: CATRAGASGTYEQYF. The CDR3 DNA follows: TGTGCCACCCGAGCTGGGGCTAGCGGGACCTACGAGCAGTACTTC.

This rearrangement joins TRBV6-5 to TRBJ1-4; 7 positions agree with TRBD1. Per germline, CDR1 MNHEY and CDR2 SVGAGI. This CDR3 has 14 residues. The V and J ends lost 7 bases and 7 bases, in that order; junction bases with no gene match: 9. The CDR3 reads CASTNRQGREKLFF. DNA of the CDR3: TGTGCCAGCACCAACCGACAGGGCCGTGAAAAACTGTTTTTT.

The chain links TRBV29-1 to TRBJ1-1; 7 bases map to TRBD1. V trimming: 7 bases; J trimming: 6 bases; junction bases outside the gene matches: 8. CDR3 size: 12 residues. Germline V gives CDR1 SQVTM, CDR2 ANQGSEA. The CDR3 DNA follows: TGCAGCGGTAGACAGGGAGGAGCTGAAGCTTTCTTT. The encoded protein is CSGRQGGAEAFF. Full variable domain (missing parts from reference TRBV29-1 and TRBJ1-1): SAVISQKPSRDICQRGTSLTIQCQVDSQVTMMFWYRQQPGQSLTLIATANQGSEATYESGFVIDKFPISRPNLTFSTLTVSNMSPEDSSIYLCSGRQGGAEAFFGQGTRLTVV.

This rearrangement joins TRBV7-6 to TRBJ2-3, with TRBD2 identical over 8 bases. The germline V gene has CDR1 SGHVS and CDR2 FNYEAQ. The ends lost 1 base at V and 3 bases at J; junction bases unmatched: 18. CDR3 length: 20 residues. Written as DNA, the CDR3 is TGTGCCAGCAGCTTAGTAGCTCCCTATGAGGGCGGGAGGAGGACAGATACGCAGTATTTT. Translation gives CASSLVAPYEGGRRTDTQYF. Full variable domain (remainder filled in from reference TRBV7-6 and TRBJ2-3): GAGVSQSPRYKVTKRGQDVALRCDPISGHVSLYWYRQALGQGPEFLTYFNYEAQQDKSGLPNDRFSAERPEGSISTLTIQRTEQRDSAMYRCASSLVAPYEGGRRTDTQYFGPGTRLTVL.

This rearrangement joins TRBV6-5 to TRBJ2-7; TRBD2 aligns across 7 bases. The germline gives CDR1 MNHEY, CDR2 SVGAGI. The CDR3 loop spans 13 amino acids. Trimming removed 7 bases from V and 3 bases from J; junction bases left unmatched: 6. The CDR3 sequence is CASKTSRNYEQYF. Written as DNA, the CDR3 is TGTGCCAGCAAGACTAGCCGGAACTACGAGCAGTACTTC.

The CDR3 region is CATPGRAYF. CDR3 sequence (DNA): TGTGCCACCCCGGGTAGAGCGTACTTC. The chain has TRBV19 and TRBJ2-7; D not certain. CDR3 length: 9 amino acids. V was shortened by 10 bases and J by 12 bases, with 13 bases between the two germline ends. Per the germline V gene, CDR1 is LNHDA and CDR2 is SQIVND (reference sequence).

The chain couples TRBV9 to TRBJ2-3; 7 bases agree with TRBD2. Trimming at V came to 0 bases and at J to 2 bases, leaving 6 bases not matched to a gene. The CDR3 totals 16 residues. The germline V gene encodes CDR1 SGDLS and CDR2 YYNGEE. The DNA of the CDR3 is TGTGCCAGCAGCGTAGAGGACGGGGGGTACACAGATACGCAGTATTTT. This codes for CASSVEDGGYTDTQYF.

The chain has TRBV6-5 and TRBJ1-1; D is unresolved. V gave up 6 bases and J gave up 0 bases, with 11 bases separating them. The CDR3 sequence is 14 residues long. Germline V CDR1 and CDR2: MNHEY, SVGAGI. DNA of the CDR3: TGTGCCAGCAGGGCCGGGAATTTGAACACTGAAGCTTTCTTT. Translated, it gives CASRAGNLNTEAFF.

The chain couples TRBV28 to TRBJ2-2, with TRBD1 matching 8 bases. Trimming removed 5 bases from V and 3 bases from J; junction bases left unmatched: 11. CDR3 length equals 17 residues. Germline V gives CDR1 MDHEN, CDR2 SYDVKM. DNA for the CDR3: TGTGCCAGCAGTGTACCCCGGACAGGGAGAGACACCGGGGAGCTGTTTTTT. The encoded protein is CASSVPRTGRDTGELFF. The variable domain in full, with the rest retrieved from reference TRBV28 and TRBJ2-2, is DVKVTQSSRYLVKRTGEKVFLECVQDMDHENMFWYRQDPGLGLRLIYFSYDVKMKEKGDIPEGYSVSREKKERFSLILESASTNQTSMYLCASSVPRTGRDTGELFFGEGSRLTVL.

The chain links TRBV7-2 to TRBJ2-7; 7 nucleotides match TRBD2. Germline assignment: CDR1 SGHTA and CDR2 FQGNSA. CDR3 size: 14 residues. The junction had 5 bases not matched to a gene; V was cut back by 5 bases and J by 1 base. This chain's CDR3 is CASSNSGQSYEQYF. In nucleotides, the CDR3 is TGTGCCAGCAGCAATAGCGGGCAATCCTACGAGCAGTACTTC.